These 25 T cell receptor beta chains were sequenced from one sample in a study of response to subunit inactivated influenza vaccine. A single record per CDR3 protein comes from TCRdb applying MiXCR to the RT-PCR reads. The profile shows some 500,000 distinct CDR3 sequences, 25% of them singletons. This specimen was CD4+ T cells sorted from PBMCs, taken roughly 5 days after vaccination. These receptors were collected from a man over 45 who received an inactivated influenza vaccine.

This clonotype has a handful of counts. V is TRBV20-1 and J is TRBJ2-3, with TRBD2 as a possible D gene (6 bases). CDR3 size: 15 residues. In germline, CDR1 is DFQATT, CDR2 SNEGSKA (reference sequence). The V end was cut by 6 bases, the J end by 8 bases, with 24 bases between. CDR3 amino acids: CSAGARGFGSGTQYF. The CDR3 nucleotides read TGCAGTGCAGGGGCTCGGGGGTTCGGCAGTGGTACGCAGTATTTT.

The V call is TRBV7-2, the J call TRBJ2-1; 9 bases line up with TRBD2. Germline loops: CDR1 SGHTA, CDR2 FQGNSA. The J segment lost 6 bases and the V segment lost 0 bases, leaving 6 bases of the junction unmatched. CDR3 length: 16 amino acids. CDR3 DNA sequence: TGTGCCAGCAGCTTAGCAGATAGCGGGAGTGCCAATGAGCAGTTCTTC. The encoded protein is CASSLADSGSANEQFF.

The gene calls are TRBV19 and TRBJ1-1, with 10 bases matching TRBD1. The V gene end was trimmed by 6 bases and the J gene end by 0 bases; junction bases not matched to a gene: 7. Per the germline V gene, CDR1 is LNHDA and CDR2 is SQIVND (reference sequence). This CDR3 comprises 16 residues. CDR3 DNA sequence: TGTGCCAGTAGCCCGGACAGGGGGAACATGAACACTGAAGCTTTCTTT. This sequence encodes CASSPDRGNMNTEAFF.

The rearrangement uses TRBV12-3 or TRBV12-4 and TRBJ2-2; the match to TRBD2 covers 15 bases. The length of the CDR3 is 16 residues. V gave up 2 bases and J gave up 7 bases; unmatched junction bases: 2. Written as DNA, the CDR3 is TGTGCCAGCAGTTTACGGACTAGCGGGGGGGACGGGGAGCTGTTTTTT. It codes for CASSLRTSGGDGELFF.

The chain is built from TRBV20-1 and TRBJ2-1; D tentatively fits TRBD1 or TRBD2 (5 bases each). The CDR3 totals 19 residues. V lost 5 bases, J lost 6 bases, and 32 bases lay in between. Germline V gene data show CDR1 as DFQATT and CDR2 as SNEGSKA (reference sequence). In DNA, the CDR3 is TGCAGTGCTCGGGCCATCCCGGGACCCCATCTCCCAACCACCAATGAGCAGTTCTTC. Translating it yields CSARAIPGPHLPTTNEQFF.

The V gene is TRBV7-2, the J gene TRBJ1-4; D uncertain. CDR1 and CDR2 from the germline V gene are SGHTA and FQGNSA. V lost 1 base and J 7 bases, leaving 7 bases between the germline ends. This CDR3 is built from 13 residues. The CDR3 spells CASSLGRIEKLFF. In DNA form, the CDR3 reads TGTGCCAGCAGCTTAGGGAGAATTGAAAAACTGTTTTTT. Complete variable domain (other parts from reference TRBV7-2 and TRBJ1-4): GAGVSQSPSNKVTEKGKDVELRCDPISGHTALYWYRQSLGQGLEFLIYFQGNSAPDKSGLPSDRFSAERTGGSVSTLTIQRTQQEDSAVYLCASSLGRIEKLFFGSGTQLSVL.

Ten or more counts support this clonotype. The chain is built from TRBV27 and TRBJ2-7, with D unclear. Germline V lookup: CDR1 MNHEY, CDR2 SMNVEV (reference sequence). With 6 bases removed from V and 0 bases from J, the gap between germline ends came to 9 bases. This CDR3 has 13 residues. The CDR3 region is CASRRTNSYEQYF. In DNA form, the CDR3 reads TGTGCCAGCAGGCGTACGAACTCCTACGAGCAGTACTTC.

The V call is TRBV6-1, the J call TRBJ2-7; 10 bases align to TRBD2. V lost 6 bases, J lost 2 bases, and 7 bases stayed unmatched. The CDR3 covers 15 residues. CDR1 MNHNS and CDR2 SASEGT come from the germline V gene. In nucleotides, the CDR3 is TGTGCCAGCAGCTCTAGCGGGAGCGCCGCCTACGAGCAGTACTTC. As protein: CASSSSGSAAYEQYF.

This clonotype has a handful of counts. V is TRBV5-1 and J is TRBJ2-5, with 9 bases that match TRBD1. Germline CDR1 and CDR2: SGHRS and YFSETQ. V lost 4 bases and J lost 4; bases outside the gene matches: 8. The CDR3 is 15 residues long. Here the CDR3 reads CASSRGQGGGETQYF. The CDR3 DNA follows: TGCGCCAGCAGCAGGGGACAGGGCGGGGGAGAGACCCAGTACTTC.

As DNA, the CDR3 is TGCGCCAGCAGCGCCGTAGGTAACACTGAAGCTTTCTTT. It specifies CASSAVGNTEAFF. The V call is TRBV5-1, the J call TRBJ1-1; D is unresolved. CDR3 length: 13 amino acids. The germline V gene encodes CDR1 SGHRS and CDR2 YFSETQ. Trimming removed 4 bases at V and 2 bases at J, with 9 bases between.

This chain links TRBV9 with TRBJ2-1, with TRBD2 matching over 8 bases. In germline, CDR1 is SGDLS, CDR2 YYNGEE. V was pared by 2 bases and J by 3 bases, with 4 bases of the junction left unmatched. This CDR3 has 15 residues. CDR3 in DNA: TGTGCCAGCAGCGTGGGACTAGGCGGCTACAATGAGCAGTTCTTC. Protein product: CASSVGLGGYNEQFF.

This clonotype occurred a few times. Written as DNA, the CDR3 is TGCGCCAGCAGCTTGAGTCTGACCACCGGGGAGCTGTTTTTT. Amino acids: CASSLSLTTGELFF. The chain joins TRBV5-1 to TRBJ2-2, with unresolved D. V was pared by 1 base and J by 4 bases, with 8 bases between. The CDR3 runs to 14 residues. Germline CDR1 reads SGHRS; CDR2 reads YFSETQ.

There are a few counts of this clonotype. The chain uses TRBV12-3 or TRBV12-4 and TRBJ2-1; 9 nucleotides line up with TRBD2. V gave up 8 bases and J gave up 8 bases; unmatched junction bases: 16. The CDR3 is made up of 16 amino acids. CDR3 in amino acids: CASRRNLAGGLDEQFF. The CDR3 DNA sequence: TGTGCCAGCCGCCGGAATCTGGCGGGAGGGCTGGATGAGCAGTTCTTC.

The J gene is TRBJ2-5, the V gene TRBV4-3, with D perhaps TRBD1 (5 bases). CDR3 size: 16 residues. The germline V gene has CDR1 LGHNA and CDR2 YSLEER. V was clipped by 0 bases and J by 1 base, with 12 bases between them. CDR3 nucleotide sequence: TGCGCCAGCAGCCAAGATTTCAGGGCAGGCCAAGAGACCCAGTACTTC. It yields the protein CASSQDFRAGQETQYF.

V is TRBV3-1 and J is TRBJ2-2; D is unresolved. Trimming shortened V by 0 bases and J by 4 bases, and 6 bases separated the two germline ends. Germline assignment: CDR1 LGHDT and CDR2 YNNKEL (reference sequence). This CDR3 region has 14 residues. CDR3 sequence: CASSQDDTTGELFF. The CDR3 nucleotides read TGTGCCAGCAGCCAAGACGATACCACCGGGGAGCTGTTTTTT.

The V gene is TRBV7-9, the J gene TRBJ1-3; maybe TRBD1 (6 bases). CDR1 is SEHNR and CDR2 is FQNEAQ in the germline V gene (reference sequence). The CDR3 consists of 14 residues. V was trimmed by 5 bases and J by 5 bases, leaving 13 bases between them. CDR3 in amino acids: CASSPSGHRNTIYF. CDR3 nucleotide sequence: TGTGCCAGCAGCCCATCGGGACATCGAAACACCATATATTTT.

This clonotype was recorded a few times. The chain carries TRBV20-1 and TRBJ1-5; 7 bases are a match to TRBD1. Losses at the gene ends were 0 bases for V and 6 bases for J; bases not matched to a gene: 5. In germline, CDR1 is DFQATT, CDR2 SNEGSKA (reference sequence). CDR3 size: 14 residues. CDR3 coding DNA: TGCAGTGCTAGAGATGTGACAGGGAGTCAGCCCCAGCATTTT. As protein: CSARDVTGSQPQHF.

V usage is TRBV20-1 and J usage is TRBJ1-4; 7 bases are a match to TRBD1. The CDR3 has 14 amino acids. Germline V CDR1 and CDR2: DFQATT, SNEGSKA (reference sequence). V shed 6 bases, J shed 8 bases, and the junction held 12 bases outside the gene matches. The CDR3 reads CSAPDRERSEKLFF. CDR3 nucleotides: TGCAGTGCCCCCGACAGGGAAAGGAGCGAAAAACTGTTTTTT.

This clonotype has only a few counts. This chain connects TRBV6-7 to TRBJ2-3; D unresolved. TRBV6-7 falls under the ORF class, with uncertain function. The CDR3 runs to 17 residues. Between the trimmed V and J ends, which lost 2 bases and 0 bases, there was a span of 15 bases. The CDR3 loop reads CASSYTPDGTSTDTQYF. CDR3 in DNA: TGTGCCAGCAGTTACACCCCCGACGGAACTAGCACAGATACGCAGTATTTT.

This clonotype was picked up a small number of times. V usage is TRBV7-6 and J usage is TRBJ2-5; D is uncertain. The V gene lost 0 bases and the J gene lost 6 bases, with 8 bases spanning the gap. The CDR3 contains 13 residues. Germline loops: CDR1 SGHVS, CDR2 FNYEAQ. CDR3 in DNA: TGTGCCAGCAGCTTAGCGCTTCTCCAGACCCAGTACTTC. The encoded protein is CASSLALLQTQYF.

The chain combines TRBV20-1 with TRBJ2-1, with TRBD2 identical over 14 bases. This CDR3 comprises 16 residues. The germline gives CDR1 DFQATT, CDR2 SNEGSKA (reference sequence). The CDR3 coding sequence is TGCTGTCCTAGGACTAGCGGGGGGAGCTCCTACAATGAGCAGTTCTTC. This gives the protein CCPRTSGGSSYNEQFF.

J is TRBJ2-2 and V is TRBV27; D might be TRBD1 (5 bases). The CDR3 is made up of 14 amino acids. Germline CDR1 reads MNHEY; CDR2 reads SMNVEV (reference sequence). V was shortened by 4 bases and J by 8 bases, with 14 bases between the two germline ends. CDR3 DNA: TGTGCCAGCAGTTCGACGGTCCCAGGGGGGGAGCTGTTTTTT. It translates to CASSSTVPGGELFF.

The chain recombines TRBV20-1 with TRBJ2-1; D is unclear. Germline CDR1 is DFQATT and CDR2 is SNEGSKA (reference sequence). The ends were cut back, 1 base at V and 11 bases at J, with 6 bases in the middle. The CDR3 runs to 10 residues. The CDR3 DNA follows: TGCAGTGCTAGAGGGGAAAAGCAGTTCTTC. Its protein is CSARGEKQFF.

This rearrangement joins TRBV6-5 to TRBJ2-3, with 7 nucleotides matching TRBD2. This CDR3 is 17 amino acids long. Germline trimming cut 0 bases from V and 3 bases from J; bases unmatched to any gene: 9. From germline, CDR1 is MNHEY and CDR2 SVGAGI. CDR3 coding DNA: TGTGCCAGCAGTTACTCGTTTCTGGCGGGAGTGACAGATACGCAGTATTTT. Encoded protein: CASSYSFLAGVTDTQYF.

The rearrangement joins TRBV9 to TRBJ1-1; 8 nucleotides match TRBD1. The CDR3 is 14 residues long. J gave up 9 bases and V 3 bases, and 10 bases lay outside the gene matches. The germline gives CDR1 SGDLS, CDR2 YYNGEE. The CDR3 is CASSDLSGGAKAFF. CDR3 in DNA: TGTGCCAGCAGCGACCTTTCAGGGGGCGCGAAAGCTTTCTTT. Based on the CDR3 plus reference TRBV9 and TRBJ1-1, the full variable domain is DSGVTQTPKHLITATGQRVTLRCSPRSGDLSVYWYQQSLDQGLQFLIQYYNGEERAKGNILERFSAQQFPDLHSELNLSSLELGDSALYFCASSDLSGGAKAFFGQGTRLTVV.